This T cell receptor beta chain was captured in a study of T cell clonotyping in hematopoietic cell transplantation. Across the whole study: Cytoreduction preceded collection of pretransplant recipient samples. Study results and limitations: No sorting was done, leaving CD4 and CD8 contributions mixed. Pathologically expanded recipient clonotypes increased progressively from day 30 to day 180 as diversity fell.

Time point defined: recipient sample about 28 days before transplant, after cytoreduction. Blood collection times were about day -28 and days 30, 100, 180 posttransplant. Per the germline V gene, CDR1 is SGHNT and CDR2 is YYREEE (reference sequence). The length of the CDR3 is 15 residues. Trimming took 0 bases from V and 2 from J, leaving 9 bases between them. This clone was observed once. Its antigen remains unknown. Only in-frame clones appear in the TCRdb table, and some are missing; sequencing was by immunoSEQ multiplex PCR. The repertoire has about 29,000 clones, roughly 80% of them found once; the top ten carry less than 7.5%.

The chain joins TRBV5-4 to TRBJ2-1; no definite D call. The sequence was obtained from a woman aged 30 to 39 with chronic myeloid leukemia. Some clones in this sample may be carry-over from other donors' samples. The material was peripheral blood mononuclear cells, obtained before stem cell transplant. CDR3 DNA sequence: TGTGCCAGCAGCTTGGTTCAGAACCCCTACAATGAGCAGTTCTTC. As protein: CASSLVQNPYNEQFF.